This TCR beta chain stems from a study of T cell responses to AZD1222 COVID-19 vaccine. The study's findings and limits: There were mostly white British donors and more females than males, and clonal diversity was possibly underestimated. At study baseline, merely over 5 AZD1222 recipients were seropositive.

CDR3 length: 14 residues. Trimming pared 0 bases from V and 8 bases from J, leaving 14 bases between. The germline V gene has CDR1 SGHRS and CDR2 YFSETQ. The table came from immunoSEQ multiplex PCR; TCRdb's copy has only in-frame clones and leaves some out. The repertoire holds 130,000 or so clones, with 89% as singletons. About this clone itself: No antigen is known for it.

The V call is TRBV5-1, the J call TRBJ1-1, with D possibly matching TRBD1 (5 bases). This TCR was sampled from an adult who received the AZD1222 COVID-19 vaccine. Sequencing used peripheral blood, obtained 28 days after the second AZD1222 dose. For the CDR3, the DNA is TGCGCCAGCAGCTTGGCCGGGAAGGGGAGGGAAGCTTTCTTT. It codes for CASSLAGKGREAFF.